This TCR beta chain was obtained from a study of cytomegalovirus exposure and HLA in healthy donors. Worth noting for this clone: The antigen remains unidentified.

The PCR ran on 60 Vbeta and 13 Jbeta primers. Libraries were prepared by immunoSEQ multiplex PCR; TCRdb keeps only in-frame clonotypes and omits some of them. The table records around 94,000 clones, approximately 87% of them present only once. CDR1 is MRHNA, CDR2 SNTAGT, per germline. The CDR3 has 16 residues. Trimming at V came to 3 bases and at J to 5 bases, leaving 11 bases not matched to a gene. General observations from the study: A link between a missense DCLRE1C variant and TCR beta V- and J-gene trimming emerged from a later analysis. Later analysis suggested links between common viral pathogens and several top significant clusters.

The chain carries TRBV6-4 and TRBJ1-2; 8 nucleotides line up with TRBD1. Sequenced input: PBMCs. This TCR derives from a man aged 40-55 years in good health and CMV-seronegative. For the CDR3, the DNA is TGTGCCAGCAGTGAACAACCGGGACAGGCGGCATATGGCTACACCTTC. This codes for CASSEQPGQAAYGYTF.